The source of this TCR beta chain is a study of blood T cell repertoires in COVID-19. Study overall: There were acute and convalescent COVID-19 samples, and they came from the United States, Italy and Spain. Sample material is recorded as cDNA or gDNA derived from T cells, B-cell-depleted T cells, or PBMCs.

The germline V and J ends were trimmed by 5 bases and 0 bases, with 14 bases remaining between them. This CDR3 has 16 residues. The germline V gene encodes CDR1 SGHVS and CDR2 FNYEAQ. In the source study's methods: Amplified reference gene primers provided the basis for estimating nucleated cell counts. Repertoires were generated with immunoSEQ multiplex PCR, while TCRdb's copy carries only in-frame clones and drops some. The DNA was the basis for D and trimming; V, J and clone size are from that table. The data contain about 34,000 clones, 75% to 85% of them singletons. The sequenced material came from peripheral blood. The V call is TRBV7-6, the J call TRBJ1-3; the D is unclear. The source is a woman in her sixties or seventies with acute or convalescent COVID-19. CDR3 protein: CASSPTRASSGNTIYF. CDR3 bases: TGTGCCAGCAGCCCAACGAGAGCCTCCTCTGGAAACACCATATATTTT.